The clone carrying this TCR beta chain was counted many times. Healthy Caucasian individuals made up all the donors. TCRdb re-called the 5' RACE reads with MiXCR, one entry per CDR3 protein. The table has hundreds of thousands of distinct CDR3 sequences, around 10% seen once. This sample was included in a study of identical twins. V lost 2 bases to trimming and J lost 8 bases, with 6 bases between them. The CDR3 is made up of 11 amino acids. This clonotype was sampled from a woman aged 18-35 years in good health. The sequenced material came from memory (CD45RO+) T cells sorted from blood. This chain connects TRBV12-3 or TRBV12-4 to TRBJ1-1; D is undetermined. The CDR3 nucleotides are TGTGCCAGCAGTTTACAGATCGAAGCTTTCTTT. This encodes CASSLQIEAFF.